Presented here are 27 T cell receptor beta chains from one specimen sequenced in a study of blood T cell repertoires in COVID-19. TCRdb's table, derived via immunoSEQ multiplex PCR, lists solely in-frame clones and lacks some. The sample shows over 200,000 clones, under 85% of them seen only once. Input material: peripheral blood. The receptors originated from a woman of 80 years or more with COVID-19, enrolled during active disease.

The chain uses TRBV6-2 or TRBV6-3 and TRBJ1-2; D remains ambiguous. Per germline, CDR1 MNHEY and CDR2 SVGEGT. This CDR3 has 14 residues. V dropped 5 bases and J dropped 4 bases, with 14 bases sitting between them. In DNA, the CDR3 is TGTGCCAGCAGTCTCGGGCAGCGGGGCTATGGCTACACCTTC. Residues: CASSLGQRGYGYTF.

The chain joins TRBV11-2 to TRBJ2-5, with a possible D match to TRBD2 (6 bases). Trimming removed 1 base at V and 4 bases at J, with 19 bases between. The CDR3 sequence is 17 residues long. Germline V gives CDR1 SGHAT, CDR2 FQNNGV. Here the CDR3 reads CASSLAGVWGSVETQYF. CDR3 in DNA: TGTGCCAGCAGCTTAGCGGGAGTATGGGGTTCGGTAGAGACCCAGTACTTC.

The chain links TRBV10-3 to TRBJ1-3; 8 nucleotides line up with TRBD1. The V gene end was trimmed by 4 bases and the J gene end by 4 bases; junction bases not matched to a gene: 6. Germline values: CDR1 ENHRY, CDR2 SYGVKD. The CDR3 covers 15 residues. The CDR3 here is CAISVGQGSGNTIYF. In DNA, the CDR3 is TGTGCCATCAGTGTCGGACAGGGATCCGGAAACACCATATATTTT.

This clone showed up just once. This CDR3 reads CASEQGEGYGYTF. The CDR3 DNA sequence: TGTGCCAGCGAACAGGGGGAAGGCTATGGCTACACCTTC. This sequence joins TRBV2 and TRBJ1-2; the match to TRBD1 covers 8 bases. Germline loops: CDR1 SNHLY, CDR2 FYNNEI. The junction had 6 bases not matched to a gene; V was cut back by 8 bases and J by 4 bases. The CDR3 consists of 13 residues.

V usage is TRBV3-1 (or the pseudogene TRBV3-2) and J usage is TRBJ1-1, with no clear D. The CDR3 is made up of 14 amino acids. Germline loops: CDR1 LGHDT, CDR2 YNNKEL (reference sequence). Trimming took 4 bases from V and 3 from J, leaving 12 bases between them. Here the CDR3 reads CASSLSVRDTEAFF. DNA of the CDR3: TGTGCCAGCAGCCTCTCAGTGAGGGACACTGAAGCTTTCTTT.

This sequence joins TRBV29-1 and TRBJ2-7, with 8 bases aligning to TRBD1. V was clipped by 5 bases and J by 5 bases; unmatched bases: 11. There are 14 residues in the CDR3. Per germline, CDR1 SQVTM and CDR2 ANQGSEA. The CDR3: CSVTRSGGIDEQYF. The CDR3, as DNA: TGCAGCGTTACCCGGTCAGGGGGCATTGACGAGCAGTACTTC.

The CDR3 DNA reads as TGTGCCAGCAGTTTAAGGGGTCAGGACATTCAGTACTTC. Translating gives CASSLRGQDIQYF. The V gene is TRBV27, the J gene TRBJ2-4; D might be TRBD1 (5 bases). The germline V gene has CDR1 MNHEY and CDR2 SMNVEV (reference sequence). The CDR3 length is 13 residues. Trimming shortened V by 2 bases and J by 8 bases, and 10 bases separated the two germline ends.

The chain joins TRBV6-5 to TRBJ1-5; TRBD1 aligns across 7 bases. The CDR3 extends over 15 amino acids. V gave up 0 bases and J gave up 2 bases; unmatched junction bases: 1. Germline CDR1 and CDR2: MNHEY and SVGAGI. The CDR3 DNA is TGTGCCAGCAGTTACTCGACAGGGCGCAATCAGCCCCAGCATTTT. Translating it yields CASSYSTGRNQPQHF.

This clone came up a few times. The rearrangement links TRBV27 to TRBJ2-7; D uncertain. The CDR3 totals 16 residues. Germline V CDR1 and CDR2: MNHEY, SMNVEV (reference sequence). The germline V and J ends were trimmed by 5 bases and 4 bases, with 21 bases remaining between them. CDR3 DNA: TGTGCCAGCAGTCCCCAGCCGGCTAGTTTCCCTTACGAGCAGTACTTC. Amino acids: CASSPQPASFPYEQYF.

This clone was observed a few times. The chain combines TRBV2 with TRBJ2-3; D gene unclear. This CDR3 has 11 amino acids. Germline CDR1 is SNHLY and CDR2 is FYNNEI. Trimming took off 7 bases at V and 5 bases at J, with 7 bases between the two ends. The CDR3 sequence is CASTIEDTQYF. CDR3 sequence (DNA): TGTGCCAGCACGATAGAAGATACGCAGTATTTT.

The V call is TRBV5-1, the J call TRBJ2-7, with 7 bases matching TRBD1. V lost 4 bases and J lost 2; bases outside the gene matches: 9. The germline V gene has CDR1 SGHRS and CDR2 YFSETQ. CDR3 length: 15 residues. CDR3 coding DNA: TGCGCCAGCAGCGCACTCGGGACAGTTACCTACGAGCAGTACTTC. It translates to CASSALGTVTYEQYF.

The gene calls are TRBV4-2 and TRBJ1-4; 7 nucleotides match TRBD1. The CDR3 loop spans 14 amino acids. V shed 4 bases and J 2 bases; nucleotides not matched to a gene: 1. Germline V CDR1 and CDR2: LGHNA, YNFKEQ. CDR3 region: CASSPGGTNEKLFF. The CDR3 nucleotides are TGTGCCAGCAGCCCAGGGGGTACTAATGAAAAACTGTTTTTT.

V and J are TRBV2 and TRBJ1-5; TRBD1 agrees at 8 bases. The CDR3 sequence is 17 residues long. Germline-derived CDR1 and CDR2 are SNHLY and FYNNEI. J lost 2 bases, V lost 5 bases, and 11 bases had no gene match. The CDR3 loop is CASSTQGAGGGNQPQHF. The CDR3 nucleotides are TGTGCCAGCAGTACTCAGGGGGCTGGGGGCGGCAATCAGCCCCAGCATTTT.

The chain uses TRBV5-1 and TRBJ2-7; D may be TRBD2 (5 bases). CDR1 and CDR2 from the germline V gene are SGHRS and YFSETQ. V lost 0 bases and J lost 3, with 7 bases in between. The CDR3 has 13 amino acids. The CDR3 sequence is CASSLERGYEQYF. Here the CDR3 DNA reads TGCGCCAGCAGCTTGGAACGGGGCTACGAGCAGTACTTC. The complete variable domain, with remaining parts taken from reference TRBV5-1 and TRBJ2-7, reads KAGVTQTPRYLIKTRGQQVTLSCSPISGHRSVSWYQQTPGQGLQFLFEYFSETQRNKGNFPGRFSGRQFSNSRSEMNVSTLELGDSALYLCASSLERGYEQYFGPGTRLTVT.

This rearrangement joins TRBV27 to TRBJ2-3, with TRBD2 matching 11 bases. The J segment lost 6 bases and the V segment lost 7 bases, leaving 6 bases of the junction unmatched. Germline V gives CDR1 MNHEY, CDR2 SMNVEV (reference sequence). The CDR3 totals 14 residues. CDR3 DNA: TGTGCCAGCACCGGACTAGCGGGTCTCGATACGCAGTATTTT. Its protein product is CASTGLAGLDTQYF.

The V gene is TRBV6-5, the J gene TRBJ2-3; D unclear. CDR1 MNHEY and CDR2 SVGAGI come from the germline V gene. V lost 8 bases and J 8 bases, leaving 14 bases between the germline ends. CDR3 size: 12 residues. CDR3: CASLLTTSTQYF. As DNA, the CDR3 is TGTGCCAGCCTACTTACTACGAGTACGCAGTATTTT.

The V gene is TRBV7-9, the J gene TRBJ2-1, with TRBD2 matching over 7 bases. CDR1 and CDR2 (germline): SEHNR, FQNEAQ (reference sequence). V gave up 3 bases and J gave up 6 bases; unmatched junction bases: 11. The CDR3 covers 16 residues. CDR3 sequence reads: CASSFTREAPTNEQFF. The CDR3 DNA sequence: TGTGCCAGCAGCTTTACACGGGAGGCCCCGACCAATGAGCAGTTCTTC.

The chain's CDR3 is CASSQVGSGVAGELFF. The CDR3 region has the DNA TGTGCCAGCAGCCAAGTCGGCTCAGGGGTGGCCGGGGAGCTGTTTTTT. The chain recombines TRBV4-2 with TRBJ2-2; D perhaps matches TRBD1 (6 bases). Germline lookup yields CDR1 LGHNA and CDR2 YNFKEQ. Trimming pared 1 base from V and 6 bases from J, leaving 15 bases between. CDR3 length: 16 amino acids.

The chain is built from TRBV3-1 (or the pseudogene TRBV3-2) and TRBJ2-5; the match to TRBD2 covers 13 bases. The junction had 16 bases not matched to a gene; V was cut back by 1 base and J by 5 bases. Germline values: CDR1 LGHDT, CDR2 YNNKEL (reference sequence). The CDR3 has 20 amino acids. The CDR3 nucleotides are TGTGCCAGCAGCCAAGTCCGGCCGAGAGGACTAGCGGGAGTAGAGGAGACCCAGTACTTC. This codes for CASSQVRPRGLAGVEETQYF.

The chain has TRBV2 and TRBJ2-2; 9 bases align to TRBD1. The trim removed 6 bases at V and 3 bases at J, leaving 5 bases unmatched. The CDR3 consists of 15 residues. The V gene's germline CDR1 is SNHLY and CDR2 FYNNEI. The DNA of the CDR3 is TGTGCCAGCAGCGGACAGGGGTCCGACACCGGGGAGCTGTTTTTT. Translation: CASSGQGSDTGELFF.

The genes are TRBV24-1 and TRBJ2-2; D is unclear. This CDR3 region has 12 residues. The germline gives CDR1 KGHDR, CDR2 SFDVKD. V was trimmed by 6 bases and J by 5 bases, leaving 6 bases between them. The CDR3 DNA reads as TGTGCCACCAGTTCCGGGACCGGGGAGCTGTTTTTT. Its protein is CATSSGTGELFF.

The CDR3 loop is CASGRGAGYNEQFF. In DNA, the CDR3 is TGTGCCAGCGGTCGCGGGGCCGGATACAATGAGCAGTTCTTC. The genes are TRBV6-5 and TRBJ2-1; a possible D gene is TRBD2 (6 bases). V dropped 8 bases and J dropped 4 bases, with 15 bases sitting between them. The CDR3 has 14 amino acids. Germline values: CDR1 MNHEY, CDR2 SVGAGI.

The genes are TRBV28 and TRBJ1-6; D gene ambiguous. The CDR3 totals 13 residues. Trimming left V 9 bases short and J 6 bases short, with 12 bases between. The germline V gene encodes CDR1 MDHEN and CDR2 SYDVKM. CDR3 sequence: CASGTRVNSPLHF. In nucleotides, the CDR3 is TGTGCCAGTGGTACACGGGTTAATTCACCCCTCCACTTT.

This clone has a handful of counts. The gene calls are TRBV29-1 and TRBJ1-3; TRBD1 is a possible D gene (6 bases). The germline V gene has CDR1 SQVTM and CDR2 ANQGSEA. V lost 6 bases and J lost 4, with 16 bases in between. There are 14 residues in the CDR3. DNA for the CDR3: TGCAGCGTGGGAGACAGGAATCCGGGAAACACCATATATTTT. It specifies CSVGDRNPGNTIYF.

This clone was observed a few times. In DNA form, the CDR3 reads TGCGCCAGCAGCTTGGCCTACGGGGGGAACACTGAAGCTTTCTTT. It yields the protein CASSLAYGGNTEAFF. The chain joins TRBV5-1 to TRBJ1-1; tentative D call: TRBD1 (5 bases). Trimming left V 0 bases short and J 1 base short, with 10 bases between. The CDR3 is made up of 15 amino acids. In germline, CDR1 is SGHRS, CDR2 YFSETQ.

The rearrangement links TRBV15 to TRBJ1-4; a weak D match, TRBD1 (6 bases). From germline, CDR1 is LNHNV and CDR2 YYDKDF (reference sequence). This CDR3 has 12 residues. V was cut by 5 bases and J by 7 bases, with 8 bases left in between. Written as DNA, the CDR3 is TGTGCCACCAGCGGGGGCGCTGAAAAACTGTTTTTT. Amino acids: CATSGGAEKLFF.

This clone was detected a few times. V and J are TRBV19 and TRBJ2-2; D gene ambiguous. V was cut by 5 bases and J by 6 bases, with 7 bases left in between. The germline V gene encodes CDR1 LNHDA and CDR2 SQIVND (reference sequence). The CDR3 runs to 12 residues. CDR3 DNA sequence: TGTGCCAGTAGTGCGGTTCCCGGGGAGCTGTTTTTT. It specifies CASSAVPGELFF.